Listed below are T cell receptor beta chains from one sample, sequenced in a study of beta chain features in type 1 diabetes. The protocol was immunoSEQ multiplex PCR, while the TCRdb copy is restricted to in-frame clones and leaves out a portion. The sample carries 300,000 to 350,000 clones, less than 9.5% recorded once. Specimen: central memory CD4+ T cells from blood. These receptor sequences come from a woman between 18 and 29 years old in good health. Both conserved end residues are part of each CDR3. D genes are given only for firm matches. Rows give clone size only sometimes, using once, few, many, or a class for an expanded clone.

J gene | V gene | clone size | D gene | CDR3 DNA | CDR3 protein
TRBJ2-7 | TRBV7-8 | NA | TRBD1 | TGTGCCAGCAGAAAATCGGGGACAGCCGCCTACGAGCAGTACTTC | CASRKSGTAAYEQYF
TRBJ1-2 | TRBV6-5 | few | NA | TGTGCCAGCAAGTCCTCCGGGGGAAACTATGGCTACACCTTC | CASKSSGGNYGYTF
TRBJ2-7 | TRBV11-2 | few | TRBD1 | TGTGCCAGCAGCTTACCGGGCAGGGGGCCCTCCTACGAGCAGTACTTC | CASSLPGRGPSYEQYF
TRBJ2-2 | TRBV10-3 | NA | NA | TGTGCCATCAGTGCCACCGGAGAGCTGTTTTTT | CAISATGELFF
TRBJ2-5 | TRBV11-2 | few | TRBD2 | TGTGCCAGCAGCCGGAACGTGGGGGGGAAAGAGACCCAGTACTTC | CASSRNVGGKETQYF
TRBJ2-7 | TRBV7-2 | NA | TRBD2 | TGTGCCAGCAGCTTAGTTGGTAGCGGGAGATACGAGCAGTACTTC | CASSLVGSGRYEQYF
TRBJ1-4 | TRBV5-1 | many | TRBD1 | TGCGCCAGCAGCCTTGGGGGACAGTTTCCTAATGAAAAACTGTTTTTT | CASSLGGQFPNEKLFF
TRBJ2-5 | TRBV27 | NA | NA | TGTGCCAGCAGTTTCTCGGGGCTGGGAGCTGGAGAGACCCAGTACTTC | CASSFSGLGAGETQYF
TRBJ2-1 | TRBV6-5 | few | NA | TGTGCCAGCAGTTACGACTACGACGAATACAATGAGCAGTTCTTC | CASSYDYDEYNEQFF
TRBJ1-2 | TRBV28 | few | TRBD1 | TGTGCCAGCTGGGGGTGGAGGGGGCACGGCTACACCTTC | CASWGWRGHGYTF
TRBJ1-2 | TRBV5-6 | few | NA | TGTGCCAGCAGCCGTGACGGACCATGGACCTTC | CASSRDGPWTF
TRBJ2-1 | TRBV28 | few | TRBD2 | TGTGCCAGCAGTTCCTCTGGCGGGAGTCCCGATGAGCAGTTCTTC | CASSSSGGSPDEQFF
TRBJ2-5 | TRBV5-1 | NA | NA | TGCGCCAGCAGCTTGGCGGGACACCCGAGATACCAAGAGACCCAGTACTTC | CASSLAGHPRYQETQYF
TRBJ2-1 | TRBV9 | NA | NA | TGTGCCAGCAGCTCGACGATGGATGAGCAGTTCTTC | CASSSTMDEQFF
TRBJ1-1 | TRBV5-6 | NA | NA | TGTGCCAGCAGCTTTGACGGGGGAATGAACACTGAAGCTTTCTTT | CASSFDGGMNTEAFF
TRBJ1-1 | TRBV7-3 | many | NA | TGTGCCAGCAGTACTCAGGGAAACACTGAAGCTTTCTTT | CASSTQGNTEAFF
TRBJ1-4 | TRBV6-6 | few | TRBD1 | TGTGCCAGCAGCTCGGACAGGGGTTACGAAAAACTGTTTTTT | CASSSDRGYEKLFF
TRBJ2-7 | TRBV28 | few | TRBD2 | TGTGCCAGCAAACAAAGCGGGAGGGCCTACGAGCAGTACTTC | CASKQSGRAYEQYF
TRBJ2-2 | TRBV4-3 | NA | NA | TGCGCCAGCAGCCAAGAGGTCGAGACTTACACCGGGGAGCTGTTTTTT | CASSQEVETYTGELFF
TRBJ1-1 | TRBV19 | few | NA | TGTGCCAGTATCGCCGACAGATTGAACACTGAAGCTTTCTTT | CASIADRLNTEAFF
TRBJ2-1 | TRBV28 | NA | NA | TGTGCCAGCAGGCCGTTTAGCGGAACCTACAATGAGCAGTTCTTC | CASRPFSGTYNEQFF
TRBJ2-7 | TRBV14 | many | TRBD1 | TGTGCCAGCAGCCGCCACGGGACAGGGATATACGAGCAGTACTTC | CASSRHGTGIYEQYF
TRBJ2-5 | TRBV5-1 | NA | TRBD1 | TGCGCCAGCAGCTTAGCTCCGGCAACCGGGACAGGAGTAGAGACCCAGTACTTC | CASSLAPATGTGVETQYF
TRBJ2-1 | TRBV10-3 | many | NA | TGTGCCATCAGTGAGCGCAACAATGAGCAGTTCTTC | CAISERNNEQFF
TRBJ1-3 | TRBV7-9 | few | NA | TGTGCCAGCAGCTTGGGAGGCGACTCTGGAAACACCATATATTTT | CASSLGGDSGNTIYF
TRBJ2-6 | TRBV28 | NA | NA | TGTGCCAGCTGTATAGGGGCGCACCTCCTCCCTGGGGCCAACGTCCTGACTTTC | CASCIGAHLLPGANVLTF
TRBJ2-3 | TRBV7-2 | NA | NA | TGTGCCAGCAGCTCAATGCCGGGAGATACGCAGTATTTT | CASSSMPGDTQYF
TRBJ1-1 | TRBV19 | medium-sized | NA | TGTGCCACATCCTTCACCTCAATCAGCTCCACTGAAGCTTTCTTT | CATSFTSISSTEAFF
TRBJ2-3 | TRBV7-2 | few | TRBD2 | TGTGCCAGCAGTTTTAGCGGGAGTTTCGCAGATACGCAGTATTTT | CASSFSGSFADTQYF
TRBJ2-1 | TRBV6-6 | few | TRBD2 | TGTGCCAGCAGTTTAGCGGGAGGGCAGGACGAGCAGTTCTTC | CASSLAGGQDEQFF
TRBJ1-2 | TRBV4-3 | NA | NA | TGCGCCAGCAGCCAAGCTGGGGTTGGCTACACCTTC | CASSQAGVGYTF
TRBJ1-1 | TRBV27 | few | NA | TGTGCCAGCAGTTTAGAGGGAATCTGGACGAAGAACACTGAAGCTTTCTTT | CASSLEGIWTKNTEAFF
TRBJ2-5 | TRBV29-1 | few | TRBD1 | TGCAGCGTTGAACGGCTCCGGGACAGCCAAGAGACCCAGTACTTC | CSVERLRDSQETQYF
TRBJ2-1 | TRBV7-2 | NA | TRBD1 | TGTGCCAGCGTGAGGGAGCAGGGGGCCGGCATATACAATGAGCAGTTCTTC | CASVREQGAGIYNEQFF
TRBJ2-2 | TRBV6-5 | NA | NA | TGTGCCACTCAGGAGTATAAGGGGGAGCTGTTTTTT | CATQEYKGELFF